This T cell receptor beta chain was retrieved from a study of control samples from healthy donors and cancer patients. Data came from immunoSEQ multiplex PCR; TCRdb stores just in-frame clones and leaves some out. The sample includes around 170,000 clones, just over 85% of them seen just once. The germline gives CDR1 SGHNT, CDR2 YYREEE (reference sequence). The CDR3 has 16 amino acids. The V gene end was trimmed by 2 bases and the J gene end by 3 bases; junction bases not matched to a gene: 5. The material sequenced was blood. The V call is TRBV5-4, the J call TRBJ2-1; 10 positions agree with TRBD2. The receptor was isolated from a woman under 40 in good health. The CDR3 sequence is CASSLASGRDYNEQFF. The CDR3 coding sequence is TGTGCCAGCAGCTTAGCTAGCGGGAGAGACTACAATGAGCAGTTCTTC.